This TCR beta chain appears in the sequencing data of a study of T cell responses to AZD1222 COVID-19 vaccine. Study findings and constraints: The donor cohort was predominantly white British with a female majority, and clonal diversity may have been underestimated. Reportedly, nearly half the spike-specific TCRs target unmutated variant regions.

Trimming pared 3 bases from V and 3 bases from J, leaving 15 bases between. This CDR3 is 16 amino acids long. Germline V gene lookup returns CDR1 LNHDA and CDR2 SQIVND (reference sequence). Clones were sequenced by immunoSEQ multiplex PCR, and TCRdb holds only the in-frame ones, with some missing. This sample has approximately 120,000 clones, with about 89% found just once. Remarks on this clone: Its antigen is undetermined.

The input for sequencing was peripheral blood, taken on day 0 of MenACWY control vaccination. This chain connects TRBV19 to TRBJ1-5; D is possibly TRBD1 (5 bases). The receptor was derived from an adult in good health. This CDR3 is CASSIATRGNNQPQHF. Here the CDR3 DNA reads TGTGCCAGTAGTATTGCGACCCGGGGGAACAATCAGCCCCAGCATTTT. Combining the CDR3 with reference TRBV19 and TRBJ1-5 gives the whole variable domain DGGITQSPKYLFRKEGQNVTLSCEQNLNHDAMYWYRQDPGQGLRLIYYSQIVNDFQKGDIAEGYSVSREKKESFPLTVTSAQKNPTAFYLCASSIATRGNNQPQHFGDGTRLSIL.